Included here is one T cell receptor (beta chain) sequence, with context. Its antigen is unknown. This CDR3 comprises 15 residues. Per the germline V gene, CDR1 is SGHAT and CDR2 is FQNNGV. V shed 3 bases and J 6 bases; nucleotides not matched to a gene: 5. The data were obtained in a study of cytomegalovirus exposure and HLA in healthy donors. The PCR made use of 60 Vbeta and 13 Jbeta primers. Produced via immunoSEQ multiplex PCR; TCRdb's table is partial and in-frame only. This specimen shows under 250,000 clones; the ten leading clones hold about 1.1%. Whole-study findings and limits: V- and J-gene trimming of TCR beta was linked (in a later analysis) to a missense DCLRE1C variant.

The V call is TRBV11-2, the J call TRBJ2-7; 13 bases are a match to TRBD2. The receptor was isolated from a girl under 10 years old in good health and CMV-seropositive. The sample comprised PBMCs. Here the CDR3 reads CASSFGTSGTGEQYF. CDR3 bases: TGTGCCAGCAGCTTCGGGACTAGCGGGACCGGCGAGCAGTACTTC.